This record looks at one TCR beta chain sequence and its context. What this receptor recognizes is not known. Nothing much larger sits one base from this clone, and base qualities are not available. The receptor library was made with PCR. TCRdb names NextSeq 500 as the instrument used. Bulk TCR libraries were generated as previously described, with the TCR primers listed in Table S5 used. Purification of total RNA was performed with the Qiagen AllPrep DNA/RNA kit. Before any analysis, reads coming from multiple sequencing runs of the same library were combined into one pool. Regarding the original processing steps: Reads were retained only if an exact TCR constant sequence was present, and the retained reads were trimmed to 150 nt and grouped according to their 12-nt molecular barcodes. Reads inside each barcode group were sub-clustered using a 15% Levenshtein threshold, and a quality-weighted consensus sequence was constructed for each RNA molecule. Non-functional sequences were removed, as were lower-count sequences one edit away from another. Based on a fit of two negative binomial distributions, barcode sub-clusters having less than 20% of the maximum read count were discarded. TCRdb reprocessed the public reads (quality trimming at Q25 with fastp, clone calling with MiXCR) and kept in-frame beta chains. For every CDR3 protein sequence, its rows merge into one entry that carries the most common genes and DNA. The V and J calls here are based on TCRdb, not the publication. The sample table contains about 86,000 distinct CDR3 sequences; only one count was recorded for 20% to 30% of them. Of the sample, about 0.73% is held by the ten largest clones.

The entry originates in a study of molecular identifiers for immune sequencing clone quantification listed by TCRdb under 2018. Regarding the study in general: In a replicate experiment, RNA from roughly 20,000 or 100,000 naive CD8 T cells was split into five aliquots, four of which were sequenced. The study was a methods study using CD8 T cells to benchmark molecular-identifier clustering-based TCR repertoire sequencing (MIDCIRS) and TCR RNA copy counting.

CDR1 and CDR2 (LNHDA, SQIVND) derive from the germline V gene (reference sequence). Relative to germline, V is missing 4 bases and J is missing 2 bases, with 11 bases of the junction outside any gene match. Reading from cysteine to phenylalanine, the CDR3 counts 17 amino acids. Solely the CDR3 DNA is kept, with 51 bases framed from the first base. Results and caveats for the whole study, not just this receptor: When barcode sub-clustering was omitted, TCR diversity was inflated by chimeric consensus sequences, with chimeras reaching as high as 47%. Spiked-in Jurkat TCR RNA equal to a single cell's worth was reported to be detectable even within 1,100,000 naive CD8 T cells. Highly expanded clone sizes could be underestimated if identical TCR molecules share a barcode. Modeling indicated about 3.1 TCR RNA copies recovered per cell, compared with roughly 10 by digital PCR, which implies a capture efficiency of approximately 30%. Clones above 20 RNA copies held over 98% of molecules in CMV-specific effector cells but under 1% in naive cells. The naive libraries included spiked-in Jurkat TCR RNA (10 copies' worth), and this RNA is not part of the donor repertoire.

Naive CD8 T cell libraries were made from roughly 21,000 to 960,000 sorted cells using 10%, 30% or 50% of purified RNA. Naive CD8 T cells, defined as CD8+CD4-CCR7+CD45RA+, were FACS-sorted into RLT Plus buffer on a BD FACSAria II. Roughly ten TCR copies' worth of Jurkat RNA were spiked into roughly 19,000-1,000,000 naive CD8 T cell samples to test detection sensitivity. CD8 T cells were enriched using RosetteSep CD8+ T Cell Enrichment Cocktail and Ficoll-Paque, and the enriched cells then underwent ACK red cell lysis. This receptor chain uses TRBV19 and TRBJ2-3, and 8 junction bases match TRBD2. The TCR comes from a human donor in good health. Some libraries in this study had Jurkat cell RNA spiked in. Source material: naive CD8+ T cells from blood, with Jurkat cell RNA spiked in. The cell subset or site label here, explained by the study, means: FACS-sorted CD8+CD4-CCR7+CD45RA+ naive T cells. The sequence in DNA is TGTGCCAGTAGTAATTCGGCTAGCGGGCCCCCCACAGATACGCAGTATTTT. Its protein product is CASSNSASGPPTDTQYF. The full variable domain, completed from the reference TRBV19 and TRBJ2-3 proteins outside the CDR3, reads DGGITQSPKYLFRKEGQNVTLSCEQNLNHDAMYWYRQDPGQGLRLIYYSQIVNDFQKGDIAEGYSVSREKKESFPLTVTSAQKNPTAFYLCASSNSASGPPTDTQYFGPGTRLTVL.